This entry concerns a single TCR beta chain. Antigen: not known. Assay used: immunoSEQ multiplex PCR; TCRdb lists only in-frame clones, some missing. The repertoire has roughly 530,000 clones, 95% to 97% of them found once; the top ten carry 0.055% to 0.075%. V dropped 1 base and J dropped 4; count of bases not matched to a gene: 6. The CDR3 extends over 17 amino acids. Per the germline V gene, CDR1 is MGHRA and CDR2 is YSYEKL. This sample was taken from a study of shared clonotypes between healthy human individuals. Study-wide results and caveats: Represented genetic and exposure-history diversity was restricted by having few donors.

This clonotype was obtained from a woman between 25 and 40 years old in good health. The gene calls are TRBV4-1 and TRBJ1-3; 11 positions match TRBD1. Sequencing input: naive CD4+ T cells sorted from blood. The subset: CD45RA+ positively selected. As DNA, the CDR3 is TGCGCCAGCAGCCAAGTAGGACAGGGGGCAAAAGGAAACACCATATATTTT. Encoded protein: CASSQVGQGAKGNTIYF.